The 20 T cell receptor beta chains below were found in one sample sequenced in a study of cytomegalovirus exposure and HLA in healthy donors. The PCR was carried out with 60 Vbeta primers and 13 Jbeta primers. Sequencing used immunoSEQ multiplex PCR; TCRdb keeps in-frame clones, though not all of them. The data contain roughly 100,000 clones, more than 70% of them seen just once; the ten biggest clones take up about 2.3%. Sequencing was done on a sample of PBMCs. All receptors come from a man aged 35 to 55 in good health and CMV-seronegative.

The rearrangement joins TRBV11-2 to TRBJ1-2; tentative D call: TRBD1 (5 bases). V lost 0 bases to trimming and J lost 5 bases, with 10 bases between them. CDR3 size: 14 residues. Germline V lookup: CDR1 SGHAT, CDR2 FQNNGV. The CDR3 spells CASSLDWGGYGYTF. CDR3 in DNA: TGTGCCAGCAGCTTAGATTGGGGGGGGTATGGCTACACCTTC.

This rearrangement joins TRBV7-3 to TRBJ2-1, with TRBD2 as a possible D gene (5 bases). This CDR3 is built from 15 residues. Trimming stripped 5 bases from V and 0 bases from J, with 11 bases between. CDR1 and CDR2 (germline): SGHTA, FQGTGA. Written as DNA, the CDR3 is TGTGCCAGCAGCCAGATGAGCGGCTCCTACAATGAGCAGTTCTTC. Its translation: CASSQMSGSYNEQFF.

The table lists this clone with a few counts. V usage is TRBV9 and J usage is TRBJ2-5, with a weak D call TRBD1 (6 bases). V was cut by 3 bases and J by 5 bases, with 14 bases left in between. This CDR3 contains 14 residues. Germline CDR1 and CDR2: SGDLS and YYNGEE. In DNA form, the CDR3 reads TGTGCCAGCAGCGAACAGGGTCGATGGGAGACCCAGTACTTC. Amino acid sequence: CASSEQGRWETQYF.

This sequence joins TRBV29-1 and TRBJ2-5, with a possible D match to TRBD2 (6 bases). Near its end, the DNA agrees better with TRBJ2-7, so the J call may be wrong. Germline-derived CDR1 and CDR2 are SQVTM and ANQGSEA. This CDR3 spans 12 amino acids. The CDR3 DNA sequence: TGCAGCCGGCGGGACGACTCCTACGAGCAGTACTTC. As protein: CSRRDDSYEQYF.

This chain connects TRBV9 to TRBJ2-1; 8 bases line up with TRBD2. The J segment lost 9 bases and the V segment lost 0 bases, leaving 8 bases of the junction unmatched. CDR1 and CDR2 from the germline V gene are SGDLS and YYNGEE. This CDR3 has 15 residues. The CDR3 coding sequence is TGTGCCAGCAGCGTAGATAGCGGGACTTTGGGTGAGCAGTTCTTC. This encodes CASSVDSGTLGEQFF.

This clone showed up just a few times. The V call is TRBV2, the J call TRBJ2-2, with TRBD2 matching 8 bases. The CDR3 extends over 15 amino acids. Trimming cost V 5 bases and J 3 bases; bases outside gene matches: 5. Germline values: CDR1 SNHLY, CDR2 FYNNEI. The CDR3: CASSISGSDTGELFF. CDR3 in DNA: TGTGCCAGCAGTATAAGCGGGAGCGACACCGGGGAGCTGTTTTTT.

Written as DNA, the CDR3 is TGCGCCAGCAGCTTGGCAGGAGGTCGGACGAACACTGAAGCTTTCTTT. This encodes CASSLAGGRTNTEAFF. J is TRBJ1-1 and V is TRBV5-1; D gene ambiguous. V lost 0 bases, J lost 1 base, and 13 bases lay in between. CDR1 and CDR2 (germline): SGHRS, YFSETQ. This CDR3 has 16 residues.

This chain connects TRBV29-1 to TRBJ2-4; tentatively, D is TRBD2 (7 bases). In germline, CDR1 is SQVTM, CDR2 ANQGSEA. The CDR3 runs to 15 residues. The V and J ends lost 2 bases and 0 bases respectively, with 11 bases between them. The CDR3 sequence: CSVEMGGLAKNIQYF. CDR3 in DNA: TGCAGCGTTGAAATGGGGGGGCTAGCCAAAAACATTCAGTACTTC.

This chain connects TRBV27 to TRBJ2-3; 9 nucleotides align to TRBD2. Looked up from germline, CDR1 is MNHEY and CDR2 is SMNVEV (reference sequence). Trimming cost V 4 bases and J 2 bases; bases outside gene matches: 7. CDR3 length equals 16 residues. CDR3 sequence reads: CASSSLAGATTDTQYF. The CDR3 DNA reads as TGTGCCAGCAGTTCCTTAGCGGGGGCTACCACAGATACGCAGTATTTT.

In its sample, this clone was seen a few times. V usage is TRBV5-6 and J usage is TRBJ1-1; the match to TRBD1 covers 8 bases. V lost 0 bases to trimming and J lost 4 bases; unmatched junction nucleotides: 5. From germline, CDR1 is SGHDT and CDR2 YYEEEE. This CDR3 region has 15 residues. The CDR3 DNA reads as TGTGCCAGCAGCTTGGACAGGGGGGTGGCCACTGAAGCTTTCTTT. Its protein product is CASSLDRGVATEAFF.

This clone appeared a few times. The chain recombines TRBV2 with TRBJ2-1; maybe TRBD2 (5 bases). Trimming cost V 0 bases and J 4 bases, with 7 bases left between them. The germline gives CDR1 SNHLY, CDR2 FYNNEI. This CDR3 is built from 14 residues. CDR3 nucleotides: TGTGCCAGCAGTGAAGCGGGCGGGTACAATGAGCAGTTCTTC. Amino acid sequence: CASSEAGGYNEQFF.

This clone has more than one count but fewer than ten. The V call is TRBV5-1, the J call TRBJ1-2; D call uncertain. This CDR3 contains 13 residues. Trimming shortened V by 0 bases and J by 6 bases, and 9 bases separated the two germline ends. Germline V gene data show CDR1 as SGHRS and CDR2 as YFSETQ. This CDR3 is CASSLASGDGYTF. The CDR3 DNA sequence: TGCGCCAGCAGCTTGGCCTCCGGAGATGGCTACACCTTC.

The rearrangement links TRBV5-1 to TRBJ1-2; the D gene is possibly TRBD1 (6 bases). CDR3 size: 15 residues. V gave up 0 bases and J gave up 6 bases, with 15 bases separating them. From germline, CDR1 is SGHRS and CDR2 YFSETQ. DNA for the CDR3: TGCGCCAGCAGCTTGGTTCTGGGGGCTCTGGATGGCTACACCTTC. Translation: CASSLVLGALDGYTF.

The rearrangement links TRBV27 to TRBJ1-2; D is possibly TRBD1 (6 bases). The CDR3 is 16 amino acids. Trimming removed 6 bases at V and 3 bases at J, with 20 bases between. In germline, CDR1 is MNHEY, CDR2 SMNVEV (reference sequence). CDR3 sequence: CASRELGQSRYYGYTF. CDR3 in DNA: TGTGCCAGCAGGGAACTCGGACAGAGTCGCTACTATGGCTACACCTTC.

The rearrangement joins TRBV12-5 to TRBJ2-7; a possible D gene is TRBD2 (6 bases). This CDR3 is built from 14 residues. The V end was cut by 1 base, the J end by 4 bases, with 11 bases between. Germline CDR1 LGHNT, CDR2 FRNRAP. CDR3 sequence: CASGLEGGVYEQYF. CDR3 bases: TGTGCTAGTGGTTTGGAGGGCGGGGTGTACGAGCAGTACTTC. Full variable domain (remainder filled in from reference TRBV12-5 and TRBJ2-7): DARVTQTPRHKVTEMGQEVTMRCQPILGHNTVFWYRQTMMQGLELLAYFRNRAPLDDSGMPKDRFSAEMPDATLATLKIQPSEPRDSAVYFCASGLEGGVYEQYFGPGTRLTVT.

This clone was counted only a few times. This chain links TRBV6-6 with TRBJ1-6; TRBD1 matches at 7 bases. V lost 5 bases to trimming and J lost 5 bases; unmatched junction nucleotides: 0. Germline CDR1 is MNHNY and CDR2 is SVGAGI (reference sequence). The CDR3 spans 13 residues. The CDR3 loop reads CASSDRDNSPLHF. In nucleotides, the CDR3 is TGTGCCAGCAGTGACAGGGATAATTCACCCCTCCACTTT.

This rearrangement joins TRBV13 to TRBJ1-5; 12 bases agree with TRBD1. Germline loops: CDR1 PRHDT, CDR2 FYEKMQ (reference sequence). CDR3 length equals 17 residues. V was clipped by 5 bases and J by 0 bases; unmatched bases: 5. The CDR3 loop reads CASSAGTGGNSNQPQHF. CDR3 bases: TGTGCCAGCAGCGCCGGGACAGGGGGCAATAGCAATCAGCCCCAGCATTTT.

This clone has a handful of counts. The genes are TRBV4-2 and TRBJ2-2; D ambiguous. The CDR3 spans 15 residues. CDR1 and CDR2 (germline): LGHNA, YNFKEQ. The V and J ends lost 0 bases and 1 base respectively, with 6 bases between them. The CDR3 nucleotides are TGTGCCAGCAGCCAAGAGAACAAGAACACCGGGGAGCTGTTTTTT. This codes for CASSQENKNTGELFF.

The chain links TRBV2 to TRBJ1-4; 12 bases fit TRBD1. The junction had 6 bases not matched to a gene; V was cut back by 3 bases and J by 7 bases. Germline V gene data show CDR1 as SNHLY and CDR2 as FYNNEI. The CDR3 is made up of 16 amino acids. Here the CDR3 DNA reads TGTGCCAGCAGTGACCGGGACAGGGGGCCAGTTGAAAAACTGTTTTTT. Its protein is CASSDRDRGPVEKLFF.

V is TRBV4-1 and J is TRBJ2-7, with 9 bases matching TRBD1. The CDR3 has 15 amino acids. The germline gives CDR1 MGHRA, CDR2 YSYEKL. Trimming removed 1 base from V and 5 bases from J; junction bases left unmatched: 6. The CDR3 DNA reads TGCGCCAGCAGCCAAGGGGGACAGGGCAGGGACGAGCAGTACTTC. This gives the protein CASSQGGQGRDEQYF.